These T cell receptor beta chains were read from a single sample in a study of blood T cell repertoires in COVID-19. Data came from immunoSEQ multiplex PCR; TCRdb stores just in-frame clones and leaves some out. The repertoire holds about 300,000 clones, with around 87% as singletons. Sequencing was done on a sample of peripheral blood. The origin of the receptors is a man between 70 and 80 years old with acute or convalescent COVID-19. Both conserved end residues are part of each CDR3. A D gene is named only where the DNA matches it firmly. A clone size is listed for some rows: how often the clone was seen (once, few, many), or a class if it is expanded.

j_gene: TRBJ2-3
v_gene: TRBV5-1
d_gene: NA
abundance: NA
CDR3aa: CASSSVLASTDTQYF
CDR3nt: TGCGCCAGCAGCTCCGTACTAGCTAGCACAGATACGCAGTATTTT

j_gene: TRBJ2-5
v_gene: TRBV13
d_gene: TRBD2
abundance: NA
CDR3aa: CASSFTSGDGETQYF
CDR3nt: TGTGCCAGCAGCTTCACTAGCGGGGATGGGGAGACCCAGTACTTC

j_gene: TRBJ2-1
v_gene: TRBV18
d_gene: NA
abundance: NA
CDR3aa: CASSSSSYNEQFF
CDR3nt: TGTGCCAGCTCATCATCCTCCTACAATGAGCAGTTCTTC

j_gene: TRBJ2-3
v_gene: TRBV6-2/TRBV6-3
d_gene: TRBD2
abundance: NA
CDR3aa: CASSSLAGGPSGPGTQYF
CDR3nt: TGTGCCAGCAGCTCTCTAGCGGGGGGCCCCTCCGGCCCAGGTACGCAGTATTTT

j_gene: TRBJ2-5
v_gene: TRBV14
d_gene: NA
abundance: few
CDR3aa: CASSQDSGGGPRETQYF
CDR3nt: TGTGCCAGCAGCCAAGATTCTGGGGGGGGCCCCCGAGAGACCCAGTACTTC

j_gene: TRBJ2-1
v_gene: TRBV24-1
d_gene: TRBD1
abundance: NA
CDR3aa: CATSDTQGAGVYNEQFF
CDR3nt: TGTGCCACCAGTGACACACAGGGGGCCGGGGTCTACAATGAGCAGTTCTTC

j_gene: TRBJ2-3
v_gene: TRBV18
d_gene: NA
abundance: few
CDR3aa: CASSPGALTDTQYF
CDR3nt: TGTGCCAGCTCTCCAGGGGCTCTCACAGATACGCAGTATTTT

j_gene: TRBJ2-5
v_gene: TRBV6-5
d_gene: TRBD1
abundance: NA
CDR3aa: CASQGQGSQYF
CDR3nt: TGTGCCAGCCAAGGACAGGGGAGCCAGTACTTC

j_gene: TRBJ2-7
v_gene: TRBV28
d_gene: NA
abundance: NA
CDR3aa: CASSLRGDGVEQYF
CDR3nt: TGTGCCAGCAGTTTGCGGGGTGACGGGGTCGAGCAGTACTTC

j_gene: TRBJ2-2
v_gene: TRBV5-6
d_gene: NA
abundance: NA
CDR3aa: CASGTPSENTGELFF
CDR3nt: TGTGCCAGCGGGACCCCTAGCGAGAACACCGGGGAGCTGTTTTTT

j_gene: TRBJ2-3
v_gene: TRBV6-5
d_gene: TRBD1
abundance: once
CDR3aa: CASSSMTGLGTQYF
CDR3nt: TGTGCCAGCAGTTCAATGACAGGGTTGGGTACGCAGTATTTT

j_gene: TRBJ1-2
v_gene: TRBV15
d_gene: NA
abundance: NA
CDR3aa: CATASGSQYGYTF
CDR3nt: TGTGCCACCGCTTCCGGGTCCCAGTATGGCTACACCTTC

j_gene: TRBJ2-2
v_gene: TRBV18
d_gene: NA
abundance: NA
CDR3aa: CASSPTQGRDTGELFF
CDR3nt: TGTGCCAGCTCACCGACGCAGGGCCGGGACACCGGGGAGCTGTTTTTT

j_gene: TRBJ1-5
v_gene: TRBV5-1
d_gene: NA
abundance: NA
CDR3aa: CASSFGGLGNQPQHF
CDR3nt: TGCGCCAGCAGCTTCGGTGGGCTGGGCAATCAGCCCCAGCATTTT

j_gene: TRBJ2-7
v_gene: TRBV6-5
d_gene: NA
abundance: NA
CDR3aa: CASSQQGTEQYF
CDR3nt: TGTGCCAGCAGTCAACAGGGTACCGAGCAGTACTTC

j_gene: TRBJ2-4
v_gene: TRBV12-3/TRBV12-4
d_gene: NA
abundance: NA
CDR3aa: CASSFRYIQYF
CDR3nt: TGTGCCAGCAGTTTTCGGTACATTCAGTACTTC

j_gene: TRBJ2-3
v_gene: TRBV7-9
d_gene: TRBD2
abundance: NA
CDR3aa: CASSLAAGAADTQYF
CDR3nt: TGTGCCAGCAGCTTAGCGGCGGGAGCGGCAGATACGCAGTATTTT

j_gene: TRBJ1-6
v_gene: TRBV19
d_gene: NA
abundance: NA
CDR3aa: CASTSGNSPLHF
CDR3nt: TGTGCCAGTACCTCGGGGAATTCACCCCTCCACTTT

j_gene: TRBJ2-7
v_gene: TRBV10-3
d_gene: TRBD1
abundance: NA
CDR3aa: CAIRPRQGAGEQYF
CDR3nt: TGTGCCATCAGACCTCGACAGGGGGCGGGCGAGCAGTACTTC

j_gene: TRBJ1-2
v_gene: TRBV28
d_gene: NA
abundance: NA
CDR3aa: CASSLADSGGYTF
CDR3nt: TGTGCCAGCAGTTTGGCGGATTCGGGGGGCTACACCTTC

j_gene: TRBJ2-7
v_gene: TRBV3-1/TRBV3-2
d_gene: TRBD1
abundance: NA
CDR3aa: CASSLSDRGYEQYF
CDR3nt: TGTGCCAGCAGCCTCTCGGACAGGGGCTACGAGCAGTACTTC

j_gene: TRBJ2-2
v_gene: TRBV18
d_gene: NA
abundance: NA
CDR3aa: CASSPGGGITGELFF
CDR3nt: TGTGCCAGCTCACCGGGAGGCGGGATAACCGGGGAGCTGTTTTTT

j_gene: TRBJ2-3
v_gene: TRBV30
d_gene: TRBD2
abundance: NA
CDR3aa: CAWTSGRTADTQYF
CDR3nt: TGTGCCTGGACTAGCGGGAGGACTGCCGATACGCAGTATTTT

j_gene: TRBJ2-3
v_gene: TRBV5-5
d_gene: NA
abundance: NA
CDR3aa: CASSSKTPVTDTQYF
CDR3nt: TGTGCCAGCAGCTCTAAGACTCCCGTCACAGATACGCAGTATTTT

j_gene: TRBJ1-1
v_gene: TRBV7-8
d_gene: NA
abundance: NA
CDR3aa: CASSLLRGNTEAFF
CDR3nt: TGTGCCAGCAGCTTATTACGGGGGAACACTGAAGCTTTCTTT

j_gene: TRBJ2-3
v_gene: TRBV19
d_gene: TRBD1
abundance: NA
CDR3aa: CASSTHRGSTDTQYF
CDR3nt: TGTGCCAGTAGTACCCACAGGGGAAGCACAGATACGCAGTATTTT

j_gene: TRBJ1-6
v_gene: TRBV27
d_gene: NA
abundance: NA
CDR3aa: CASSPRGGALGSPLHF
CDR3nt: TGTGCCAGCAGTCCACGGGGGGGGGCGTTGGGTTCACCCCTCCACTTT

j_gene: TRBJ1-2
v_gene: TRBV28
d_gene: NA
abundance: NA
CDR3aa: CASTRLGGRAAYGYTF
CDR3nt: TGTGCCAGCACTCGACTCGGAGGTAGGGCGGCGTATGGCTACACCTTC

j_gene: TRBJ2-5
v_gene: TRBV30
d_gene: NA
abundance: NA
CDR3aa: CAWSVQYETQYF
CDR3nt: TGTGCCTGGAGTGTACAATACGAGACCCAGTACTTC

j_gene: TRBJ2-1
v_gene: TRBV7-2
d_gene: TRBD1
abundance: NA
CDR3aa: CASSLDLGQGRSYNEQFF
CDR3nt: TGTGCCAGCAGCTTAGATCTGGGACAGGGTCGGTCCTACAATGAGCAGTTCTTC

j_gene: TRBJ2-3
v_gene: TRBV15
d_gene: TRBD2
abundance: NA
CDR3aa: CATSRASGEGTQYF
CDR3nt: TGTGCCACCAGCAGAGCTAGCGGGGAGGGTACGCAGTATTTT

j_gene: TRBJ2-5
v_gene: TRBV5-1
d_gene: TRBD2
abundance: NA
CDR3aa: CASSLVRRGEETQYF
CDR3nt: TGCGCCAGCAGCTTGGTGAGGCGGGGGGAAGAGACCCAGTACTTC

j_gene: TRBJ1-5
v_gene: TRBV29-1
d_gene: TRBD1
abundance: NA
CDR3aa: CSVDTGGGQPQHF
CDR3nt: TGCAGCGTGGACACAGGGGGCGGCCAGCCCCAGCATTTT

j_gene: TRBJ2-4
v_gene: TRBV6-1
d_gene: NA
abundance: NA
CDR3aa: CASSESGHGSNIQYF
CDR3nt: TGTGCCAGCAGTGAATCAGGACACGGTTCAAACATTCAGTACTTC

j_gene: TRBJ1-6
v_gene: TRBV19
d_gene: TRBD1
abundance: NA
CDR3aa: CASSQSGQQYSPLHF
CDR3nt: TGTGCCAGTAGTCAGTCGGGACAGCAATATTCACCCCTCCACTTT

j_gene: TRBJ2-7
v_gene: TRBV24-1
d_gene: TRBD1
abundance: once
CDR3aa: CATSDPDRDYEQYF
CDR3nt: TGTGCCACCAGTGACCCGGACAGGGACTACGAGCAGTACTTC

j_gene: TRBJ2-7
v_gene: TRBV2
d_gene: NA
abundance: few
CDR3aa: CASSLRAGEQYF
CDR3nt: TGTGCCAGCAGTTTGAGGGCCGGGGAGCAGTACTTC

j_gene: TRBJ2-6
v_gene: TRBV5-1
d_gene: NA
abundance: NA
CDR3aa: CASSSYGGGANVLTF
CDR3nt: TGCGCCAGCAGCTCCTACGGAGGCGGGGCCAACGTCCTGACTTTC

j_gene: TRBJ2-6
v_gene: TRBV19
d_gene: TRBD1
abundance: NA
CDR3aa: CASSFTGTGTSGANVLTF
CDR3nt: TGTGCCAGTAGTTTTACCGGGACAGGGACCTCTGGGGCCAACGTCCTGACTTTC

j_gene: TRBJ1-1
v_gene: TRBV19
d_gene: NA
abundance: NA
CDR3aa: CASSMTTQNTEAFF
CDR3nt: TGTGCCAGTAGTATGACAACCCAAAACACTGAAGCTTTCTTT

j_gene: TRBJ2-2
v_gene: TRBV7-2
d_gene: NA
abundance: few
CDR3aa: CASSLLATNTGELFF
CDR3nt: TGTGCCAGCAGCTTACTAGCGACTAACACCGGGGAGCTGTTTTTT

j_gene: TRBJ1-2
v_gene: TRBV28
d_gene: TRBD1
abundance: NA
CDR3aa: CASSQMGQGGYGYTF
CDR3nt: TGTGCCAGCAGTCAAATGGGACAGGGAGGTTATGGCTACACCTTC

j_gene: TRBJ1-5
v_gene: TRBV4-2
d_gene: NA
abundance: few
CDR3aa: CASSQARYSNQPQHF
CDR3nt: TGTGCCAGCAGCCAAGCGAGGTATAGCAATCAGCCCCAGCATTTT

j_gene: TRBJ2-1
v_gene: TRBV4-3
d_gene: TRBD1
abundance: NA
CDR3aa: CASSKRQGGEQFF
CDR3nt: TGCGCCAGCAGCAAACGACAGGGTGGTGAGCAGTTCTTC

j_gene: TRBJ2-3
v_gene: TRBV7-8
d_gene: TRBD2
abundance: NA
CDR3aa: CASSPWGGTTDTQYF
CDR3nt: TGTGCCAGCAGCCCCTGGGGGGGAACCACAGATACGCAGTATTTT